This T cell receptor beta chain was captured in a study of Graves' ophthalmopathy and Graves' hyperthyroidism. Overall study: By definition, stable hyperthyroidism involved no ophthalmopathy within 18 months of follow-up.

The CDR3 has 13 amino acids. The V gene lost 4 bases and the J gene lost 7 bases, with 13 bases spanning the gap. The germline V gene has CDR1 SNHLY and CDR2 FYNNEI. Study-wide results and caveats: Most thyroid clonotypes expanded beyond 0.001 frequency were also found in blood. Forecasting of ophthalmopathy progression by the model achieved around 68% sensitivity and approximately 72% specificity.

The study amplified TCR beta CDR3 regions using RNA transcripts. Amplification began with first-round RT-PCR using HTBI primers, then second-round multiplex PCR was performed. TCRdb redid the calling of the multiplex PCR reads with MiXCR, one entry per CDR3 protein. Here the sample spans 900,000 to 1,200,000 distinct CDR3 sequences, about 36% being singletons. Notes on this clonotype: The antigen is unknown.

Hyperthyroidism patients were newly diagnosed, under 2 months' duration, aged 18 to 65. The specimen sequenced was peripheral blood or thyroid tissue (not recorded which). This TCR was sampled from an adult man with Graves' hyperthyroidism. The chain is built from TRBV2 and TRBJ1-1, with TRBD1 as a possible D gene (5 bases). Written as DNA, the CDR3 is TGTGCCAGCAGTGCGTTAGGGGCCGGTGAAGCTTTCTTT. It specifies CASSALGAGEAFF.